Below are 11 T cell receptor beta chains sequenced from a single sample in a study of T cells after yellow fever vaccination. TCRdb analysed the 5' RACE reads with MiXCR anew, one entry per CDR3 protein. The profile shows 620,000 or so distinct CDR3 sequences, less than 20% of them singletons. Sequenced material: PBMCs, taken less than 6 days after the first yellow fever vaccination. The receptors were gathered from a young man who received the YFV17D yellow fever vaccine.

This chain connects TRBV7-9 to TRBJ2-7; perhaps TRBD1 as D (5 bases). This CDR3 is built from 17 residues. Germline V gives CDR1 SEHNR, CDR2 FQNEAQ (reference sequence). Trimming cost V 5 bases and J 3 bases, with 23 bases left between them. The CDR3 sequence is CASSGRVHPASDYEQYV. In nucleotides, the CDR3 is TGTGCCAGCAGCGGCAGGGTGCACCCCGCGTCGGACTACGAGCAGTACGTC.

This clonotype was counted only a few times. V is TRBV14 and J is TRBJ2-2, with D possibly being TRBD2 (6 bases). This CDR3 is 17 amino acids long. V dropped 1 base and J dropped 3 bases, with 15 bases sitting between them. CDR1 and CDR2 from the germline V gene are SGHDN and FVKESK. CDR3 bases: TGTGCCAGCAGCCAAGGGCCCTTATCGGGGGACACCGGGGAGCTGTTTTTT. The encoded protein is CASSQGPLSGDTGELFF.

This clonotype was seen more than once but under ten times. The chain links TRBV18 to TRBJ1-1; D unclear. This CDR3 is built from 17 residues. Germline V CDR1 and CDR2: KGHSH, LQKENI. The ends were cut back, 8 bases at V and 4 bases at J, with 26 bases in the middle. CDR3 DNA: TGTGCCAGCACCCCCCGGGAAGGCAACCTAGGGAGCACTGAAGCTTTCTTT. Translated, it gives CASTPREGNLGSTEAFF.

The chain couples TRBV5-8 to TRBJ2-7; unclear D gene. CDR3 size: 13 residues. Between the trimmed V and J ends, which lost 2 bases and 5 bases, there was a span of 11 bases. Germline V gene sequence: CDR1 SGHTS, CDR2 YDEGEE. CDR3 sequence reads: CASSFGLLDEQYV. The DNA of the CDR3 is TGTGCCAGCAGCTTCGGGTTGCTGGACGAGCAGTACGTC.

This clonotype has just a few counts. V and J are TRBV7-2 and TRBJ1-2, with unresolved D. This CDR3 comprises 14 residues. From germline, CDR1 is SGHTA and CDR2 FQGNSA. Trimming stripped 4 bases from V and 2 bases from J, with 11 bases between. The CDR3 bases are TGTGCCAGCAGCTCCCTGGCCCAGAACTATGGCTACACCTTC. Protein sequence: CASSSLAQNYGYTF. The full variable domain, with the rest looked up from reference TRBV7-2 and TRBJ1-2, is GAGVSQSPSNKVTEKGKDVELRCDPISGHTALYWYRQSLGQGLEFLIYFQGNSAPDKSGLPSDRFSAERTGGSVSTLTIQRTQQEDSAVYLCASSSLAQNYGYTFGSGTRLTVV.

This clonotype was picked up a small number of times. The rearrangement links TRBV6-2 or TRBV6-3 to TRBJ2-1; D may be TRBD1 (6 bases). The CDR3 extends over 15 amino acids. Germline assignment: CDR1 MNHEY and CDR2 SVGEGT. V shed 10 bases and J shed 0 bases, with 16 bases lying between them. The CDR3 DNA sequence: TGTGCCATCGCAGACCCGGGACACTCCTACAATGAGCAGTTCTTC. It translates to CAIADPGHSYNEQFF.

This clonotype was seen only a few times. The rearrangement joins TRBV7-9 to TRBJ2-1; TRBD2 is a possible D gene (6 bases). The CDR3 is 15 amino acids. Trimming removed 5 bases at V and 6 bases at J, with 17 bases between. The germline V gene encodes CDR1 SEHNR and CDR2 FQNEAQ (reference sequence). Here the CDR3 reads CASSRRPGTGNEQFF. For the CDR3, the DNA is TGTGCCAGCAGCAGAAGACCAGGGACTGGCAATGAGCAGTTCTTC.

The chain uses TRBV12-3 or TRBV12-4 and TRBJ1-5; TRBD1 might be the D (5 bases). This CDR3 is built from 14 residues. Trimming took 4 bases from V and 7 from J, leaving 14 bases between them. The CDR3 spells CASSWGPAEQPQHF. The CDR3 coding sequence is TGTGCCAGCAGTTGGGGACCGGCAGAGCAGCCCCAGCATTTT.

The chain couples TRBV5-1 to TRBJ2-1; 12 bases map to TRBD2. The germline V gene encodes CDR1 SGHRS and CDR2 YFSETQ. This CDR3 has 17 residues. V lost 1 base to trimming and J lost 8 bases; unmatched junction nucleotides: 10. CDR3 bases: TGCGCCAGCAGCTTGTGGCCTAGCGGGGGGGGTATGGATGAGCAGTTCTTC. Its translation is CASSLWPSGGGMDEQFF. Full variable domain (remainder filled in from reference TRBV5-1 and TRBJ2-1): KAGVTQTPRYLIKTRGQQVTLSCSPISGHRSVSWYQQTPGQGLQFLFEYFSETQRNKGNFPGRFSGRQFSNSRSEMNVSTLELGDSALYLCASSLWPSGGGMDEQFFGPGTRLTVL.

In its sample, this clonotype was seen many times. This chain joins TRBV7-2 and TRBJ1-1; D may be TRBD1 (5 bases). There are 13 residues in the CDR3. V was clipped by 6 bases and J by 1 base, with 9 bases between them. Germline V gene data show CDR1 as SGHTA and CDR2 as FQGNSA. The DNA of the CDR3 is TGTGCCAGCAGGCAGGGCTGGAACACTGAAGCTTTCTTT. The encoded protein is CASRQGWNTEAFF.

CDR3 DNA sequence: TGCGCCAGCAGCCAAGGGGGAGCGGGGGTAGGTGATACGCAGTATTTT. As protein: CASSQGGAGVGDTQYF. The V gene is TRBV4-1, the J gene TRBJ2-3; 8 nucleotides match TRBD2. Germline CDR1 reads MGHRA; CDR2 reads YSYEKL. This CDR3 comprises 16 residues. With V trimmed by 1 base and J by 6 bases, 9 bases remained unmatched.